This entry concerns a single TCR beta chain. Assay used: immunoSEQ multiplex PCR; TCRdb lists only in-frame clones, some missing. The sample lists 95,000 to 130,000 clones, about nine tenths seen once, with roughly 0.83% in the top ten. The CDR3 contains 16 residues. This specimen belongs to a study of T cell clones after liver transplantation. This material consisted of CD4+ T cells from blood, taken 12 months after liver transplant. This receptor was taken from a human patient who received a liver transplant. Part of the T cell pool may stem from the graft donor. This chain connects TRBV21-1 to TRBJ2-7; TRBD1 is the table's D call and was not checked against the DNA. TRBV21-1 is a listed pseudogene. The CDR3 protein is CASSKAGTGARYEQYF. The CDR3 DNA is TGTGCCAGCAGCAAAGCCGGGACAGGGGCGAGGTACGAGCAGTACTTC.